Below, 16 T cell receptor beta chains from the same sample are listed, as sequenced in a study of human T cells and chemical hapten exposure. As for time point: patch test 3, about 24 weeks after DPC sensitization. Treatment given: therapeutic diphenylcyclopropenone sensitization with weekly scalp DPC. TCRdb re-called the RACE reads with MiXCR, one entry per CDR3 protein. The repertoire holds tens of thousands of distinct CDR3 sequences, with about 10% as singletons. The starting material was whole blood, obtained in connection with sensitization to the hapten diphenylcyclopropenone (DPC). The receptor set was obtained from a woman in her forties or fifties with alopecia areata. Some clones in this sample may be carry-over from other donors' samples.

This clonotype was counted between two and nine times. V usage is TRBV7-6 and J usage is TRBJ2-7; D is possibly TRBD1 (6 bases). Trimming left V 5 bases short and J 0 bases short, with 11 bases between. This CDR3 comprises 14 residues. Germline V gives CDR1 SGHVS, CDR2 FNYEAQ. This CDR3 is CASSPGHLSYEQYF. The CDR3 region has the DNA TGTGCCAGCAGCCCGGGACACCTCTCCTACGAGCAGTACTTC.

This clonotype showed up many times. The chain is built from TRBV6-2 or TRBV6-3 and TRBJ2-2; no definite D call. The V gene's germline CDR1 is MNHEY and CDR2 SVGEGT. V was pared by 6 bases and J by 5 bases, with 13 bases between. The CDR3 extends over 14 amino acids. CDR3 sequence reads: CASSHTKSTGELFF. As DNA, the CDR3 is TGTGCCAGCAGCCACACTAAGAGTACCGGGGAGCTGTTTTTT.

The rearrangement links TRBV6-6 to TRBJ2-4; the D gene is possibly TRBD2 (5 bases). CDR1 and CDR2 (germline): MNHNY, SVGAGI (reference sequence). V was pared by 0 bases and J by 0 bases, with 12 bases between. The CDR3 has 17 residues. CDR3 coding DNA: TGTGCCAGCAGTTACTCATCGGGAACGCTAGCCAAAAACATTCAGTACTTC. Amino acids: CASSYSSGTLAKNIQYF.

This clonotype was picked up a small number of times. The chain combines TRBV29-1 with TRBJ1-1; TRBD1 matches 7 bases. Germline values: CDR1 SQVTM, CDR2 ANQGSEA. This CDR3 has 13 residues. The ends lost 1 base at V and 4 bases at J; junction bases unmatched: 3. In nucleotides, the CDR3 is TGCAGCGTTGAAGGACAGGGAATCACTGAAGCTTTCTTT. As protein: CSVEGQGITEAFF.

This clonotype occurred many times. The genes are TRBV20-1 and TRBJ1-1; no firm D call. The CDR3 sequence is 14 residues long. V was pared by 2 bases and J by 1 base, with 11 bases between. The germline V gene has CDR1 DFQATT and CDR2 SNEGSKA (reference sequence). The CDR3 DNA sequence: TGCAGTGCTAGAAGGACGGAGAGGAACACTGAAGCTTTCTTT. Protein product: CSARRTERNTEAFF.

Ten or more counts support this clonotype. The chain has TRBV6-1 and TRBJ1-1; 7 nucleotides align to TRBD1. The CDR3 covers 14 residues. Germline V gene data show CDR1 as MNHNS and CDR2 as SASEGT. The J segment lost 4 bases and the V segment lost 7 bases, leaving 9 bases of the junction unmatched. The CDR3 loop is CASMGQTGGTEAFF. Written as DNA, the CDR3 is TGTGCCAGCATGGGACAGACCGGGGGCACTGAAGCTTTCTTT.

Here the CDR3 reads CASSLPPGRQTQYF. The CDR3 nucleotides read TGTGCCAGCAGTTTGCCACCGGGGAGGCAGACCCAGTACTTC. V gene TRBV28 combines with J gene TRBJ2-5, with D maybe TRBD2 (6 bases). Trimming shortened V by 3 bases and J by 6 bases, and 14 bases separated the two germline ends. CDR3 length equals 14 residues. Germline CDR1 is MDHEN and CDR2 is SYDVKM.

Concerning this clonotype: This may arise from a read error, as a much more abundant clone is one base away. The chain carries TRBV19 and TRBJ2-3; D uncertain. Trimming pared 3 bases from V and 0 bases from J, leaving 10 bases between. Germline loops: CDR1 LNHDA, CDR2 SQIVND (reference sequence). The CDR3 runs 15 residues. The CDR3 DNA follows: TGTGCCAGTAGTATTGGCGAATCGAGCACAGATACGCAGTATTTT. This encodes CASSIGESSTDTQYF. The variable domain in full, with the rest retrieved from reference TRBV19 and TRBJ2-3, is DGGITQSPKYLFRKEGQNVTLSCEQNLNHDAMYWYRQDPGQGLRLIYYSQIVNDFQKGDIAEGYSVSREKKESFPLTVTSAQKNPTAFYLCASSIGESSTDTQYFGPGTRLTVL.

This clonotype came up many times. The chain has TRBV27 and TRBJ1-3; a weak D match, TRBD1 (6 bases). V was cut by 5 bases and J by 0 bases, with 11 bases left in between. Germline-derived CDR1 and CDR2 are MNHEY and SMNVEV (reference sequence). The CDR3 loop spans 15 amino acids. The CDR3 bases are TGTGCCAGCAGTCCGAGGGGGGACTCTGGAAACACCATATATTTT. It is translated as CASSPRGDSGNTIYF.

This clonotype showed up many times. The chain links TRBV30 to TRBJ2-7; D may be TRBD1 or TRBD2 (5 bases each). Germline CDR1 reads GTSNPN; CDR2 reads SVGIG (reference sequence). This CDR3 region has 13 residues. V dropped 3 bases and J dropped 5 bases, with 14 bases sitting between them. CDR3 region: CAWRWGRGDEQYF. CDR3 DNA: TGTGCCTGGAGATGGGGAAGGGGAGACGAGCAGTACTTC.

The V and J genes are TRBV20-1 and TRBJ1-3; D is unclear. The germline CDR1 and CDR2 sequences are DFQATT and SNEGSKA (reference sequence). The CDR3 length is 12 residues. V lost 6 bases to trimming and J lost 0 bases, with 6 bases between them. The CDR3 loop is CSAGISGNTIYF. As DNA, the CDR3 is TGCAGTGCGGGGATCTCTGGAAACACCATATATTTT.

This clonotype has more than one count but fewer than ten. This sequence joins TRBV7-2 and TRBJ2-1; 8 bases are a match to TRBD1. The germline V gene encodes CDR1 SGHTA and CDR2 FQGNSA. There are 13 residues in the CDR3. The V and J ends lost 5 bases and 7 bases, in that order; junction bases with no gene match: 4. DNA for the CDR3: TGTGCCAGCAGCAAGGACAGGGTGAATGAGCAGTTCTTC. Its translation is CASSKDRVNEQFF.

This clonotype was detected only a few times. The chain uses TRBV28 and TRBJ1-1; TRBD1 might be the D (6 bases). The CDR3 sequence is 11 residues long. Germline CDR1 and CDR2: MDHEN and SYDVKM. Between the trimmed V and J ends, which lost 5 bases and 6 bases, there was a span of 7 bases. The CDR3 protein is CASSGGPEAFF. The CDR3 nucleotides are TGTGCCAGCAGTGGGGGGCCTGAAGCTTTCTTT.

Ten or more counts support this clonotype. The V and J genes are TRBV7-9 and TRBJ2-7; 9 bases match TRBD2. V dropped 4 bases and J dropped 6; count of bases not matched to a gene: 16. Germline V gives CDR1 SEHNR, CDR2 FQNEAQ (reference sequence). The CDR3 contains 17 residues. The CDR3 DNA reads as TGTGCCAGCAGCTCATTCGGGGCGGGAGGGCCCCTTGGCGAGCAGTACTTC. Translated, it gives CASSSFGAGGPLGEQYF.

This clonotype showed up just a few times. This chain links TRBV2 with TRBJ2-3, with 9 bases aligning to TRBD1. Germline trimming cut 6 bases from V and 2 bases from J; bases unmatched to any gene: 3. The CDR3 contains 14 residues. From germline, CDR1 is SNHLY and CDR2 FYNNEI. CDR3 loop: CASRGQGYTDTQYF. CDR3 DNA: TGTGCCAGCAGGGGACAGGGTTACACAGATACGCAGTATTTT.

This clonotype was seen many times. The V gene is TRBV12-3 or TRBV12-4, the J gene TRBJ1-2; D uncertain. Trimming removed 3 bases at V and 8 bases at J, with 16 bases between. The CDR3 has 14 residues. The CDR3 DNA sequence: TGTGCCAGCAGTTTTGGCGCGCGAACATGGGGCTACACCTTC. This codes for CASSFGARTWGYTF.